Listed below are T cell receptor beta chains from one sample, sequenced in a study of T cells in Graves' hyperthyroidism and ophthalmopathy. TCRdb fed the multiplex PCR reads into MiXCR, producing one record per CDR3 protein. This sample has 530,000 or so distinct CDR3 sequences; around 42% occur once, and the top ten carry roughly 7.7%. Sequencing was done on a sample of peripheral blood or thyroid tissue (not recorded which). All receptors derive from a woman aged 18-29 years with Graves' hyperthyroidism. Each CDR3 is given with its conserved first and last residue. A D gene is named only where the DNA matches it firmly.

>TRBV10-3|TRBJ1-5|TRBD1
CAISAQGTGNQPQHF
>TRBV24-1|TRBJ2-1|TRBD2
CATSSSSGLAGTYNEQFF
>TRBV4-1|TRBJ2-7|TRBD1
CASSPTGNWNEQYF
>TRBV5-4|TRBJ2-5|.
CASSFLTDGQETQYF
>TRBV7-2|TRBJ1-2|.
CASSQGRTSGNTF
>TRBV9|TRBJ2-2|TRBD1
CASSVARWDRSGELFF
>TRBV5-6|TRBJ2-6|TRBD1
CASSAAGQGAYVLTF
>TRBV24-1|TRBJ1-5|.
CATSDSAGGETQHF
>TRBV20-1|TRBJ2-2|.
CSVIRAGPNTGELFF
>TRBV7-9|TRBJ1-4|.
CASSLGREKLFF
>TRBV7-9|TRBJ1-1|TRBD1
CASSGTGYTEAFF
>TRBV19|TRBJ1-1|.
CATKLGQSSEAFF
>TRBV20-1|TRBJ2-7|TRBD2
CSARGRGDYEQYF
>TRBV7-2|TRBJ2-2|.
CASSSAYRVNGELFF
>TRBV9|TRBJ2-3|TRBD2
CASSSQTSGSTDTQYF